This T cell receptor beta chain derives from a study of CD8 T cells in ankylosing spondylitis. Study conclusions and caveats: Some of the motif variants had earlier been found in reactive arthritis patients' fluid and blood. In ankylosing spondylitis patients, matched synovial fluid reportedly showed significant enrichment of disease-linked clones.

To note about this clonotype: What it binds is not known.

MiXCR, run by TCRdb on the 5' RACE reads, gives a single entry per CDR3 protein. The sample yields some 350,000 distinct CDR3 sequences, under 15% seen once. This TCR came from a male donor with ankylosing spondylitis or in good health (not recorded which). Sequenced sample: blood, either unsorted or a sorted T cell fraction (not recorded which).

The CDR3 region is CASSLMGGGTSYEQYF. The DNA of the CDR3 is TGTGCCAGCAGCTTAATGGGCGGGGGCACCTCCTACGAGCAGTACTTC. V is TRBV7-2 and J is TRBJ2-7; tentatively, D is TRBD2 (7 bases). CDR1 SGHTA and CDR2 FQGNSA come from the germline V gene. CDR3 size: 16 residues. V lost 2 bases to trimming and J lost 0 bases, with 14 bases between them.